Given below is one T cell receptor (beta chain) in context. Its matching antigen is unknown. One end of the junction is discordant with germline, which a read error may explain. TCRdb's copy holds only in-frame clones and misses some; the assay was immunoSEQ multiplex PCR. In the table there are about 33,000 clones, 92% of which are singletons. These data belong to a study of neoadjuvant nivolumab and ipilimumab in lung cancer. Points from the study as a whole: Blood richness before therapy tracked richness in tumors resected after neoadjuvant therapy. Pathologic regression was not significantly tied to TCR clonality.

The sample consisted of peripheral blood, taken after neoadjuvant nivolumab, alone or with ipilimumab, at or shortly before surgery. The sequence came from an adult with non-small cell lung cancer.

The CDR3 loop is CASSPGGGQVNF. CDR3 sequence (DNA): TGTGCCAGCAGCCCCGGGGGGGGACAGGTGAACTTC. The chain links TRBV9 to TRBJ2-7; D is tentatively TRBD1 or TRBD2 (8 bases each). Germline V gives CDR1 SGDLS, CDR2 YYNGEE. This CDR3 region has 12 residues.